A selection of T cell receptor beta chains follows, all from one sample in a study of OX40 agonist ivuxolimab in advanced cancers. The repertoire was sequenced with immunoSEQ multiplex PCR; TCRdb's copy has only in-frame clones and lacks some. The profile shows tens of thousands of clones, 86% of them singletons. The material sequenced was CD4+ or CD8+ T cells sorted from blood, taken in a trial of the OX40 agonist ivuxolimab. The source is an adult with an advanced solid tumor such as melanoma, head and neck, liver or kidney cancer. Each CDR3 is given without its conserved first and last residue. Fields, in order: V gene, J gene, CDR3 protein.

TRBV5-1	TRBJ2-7	ASSLVPGQDEQY
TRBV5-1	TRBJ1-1	ASSPGQSNTEAF
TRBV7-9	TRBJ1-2	ASSLRSPGYT
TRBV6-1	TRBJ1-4	ASRREQGSEKLF
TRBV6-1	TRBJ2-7	ASSERTPGGEQY
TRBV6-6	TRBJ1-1	ASTRGGDLSTEAF
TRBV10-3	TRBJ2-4	AISAGQGDIQY
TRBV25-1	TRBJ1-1	ASSDGGKTEAF
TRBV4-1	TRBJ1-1	ASSQGVPGMDRPEAF
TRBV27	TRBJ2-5	ASSKNMGQETQY
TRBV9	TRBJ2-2	ASSVVDTTTGELF
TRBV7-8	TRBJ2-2	ASSFKGGPRNFDSTGELF
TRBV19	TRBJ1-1	ASSILSARGGTEAF
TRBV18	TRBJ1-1	ASSPLVEDLNTEAF
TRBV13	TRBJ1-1	ASSNGRDTEAF
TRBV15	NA	ATSRVGGWTDSSYEQY
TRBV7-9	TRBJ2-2	ASIRGGLNTGELF
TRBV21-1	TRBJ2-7	ASSRRSWDREDEQY
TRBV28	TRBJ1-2	ASSEGLRYGYT
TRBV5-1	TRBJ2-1	ASSLAGGSNYNEQF
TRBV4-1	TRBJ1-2	ASSQTISGFYGYT
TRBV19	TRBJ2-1	ASSYPSGSNEQF
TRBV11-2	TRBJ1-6	ASSPRAPRGGSPLH
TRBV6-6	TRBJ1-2	ASMKDYGYT
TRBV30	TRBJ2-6	AWRGTVSGANVLT
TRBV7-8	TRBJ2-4	ASSLVPRTGTENIQY
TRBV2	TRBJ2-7	AISSGEQY
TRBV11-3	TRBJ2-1	ASRFTGGGEQF
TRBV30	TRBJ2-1	AWSGPGYGGEQF
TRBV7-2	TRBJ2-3	ASSQTSKTDTQY
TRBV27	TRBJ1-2	ASSFSNTYGYT
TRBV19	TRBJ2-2	ASSIGIRGLAAGGELF
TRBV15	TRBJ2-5	ATSRDLSKETQY
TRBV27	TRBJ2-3	ASSLGGLTDTQY